The 21 T cell receptor beta chains in this list originate from one sample, sequenced in a study of cytomegalovirus exposure and HLA in healthy donors. The primer mix had 60 Vbeta and 13 Jbeta primers. Method: immunoSEQ multiplex PCR; TCRdb's copy keeps in-frame clones and lacks some. The table shows about 190,000 clones, with 81% occurring only once. Sequenced input: PBMCs. The receptors here all came from a man aged 50-60 years in good health and CMV-seronegative.

This clone was seen only a few times. V and J are TRBV6-5 and TRBJ2-5; 9 positions match TRBD2. Germline trimming cut 4 bases from V and 5 bases from J; bases unmatched to any gene: 8. The length of the CDR3 is 15 residues. Germline V gene lookup returns CDR1 MNHEY and CDR2 SVGAGI. Here the CDR3 DNA reads TGTGCCAGCAGTTCGGCCCGGGCGGGGGGGGAGACCCAGTACTTC. It specifies CASSSARAGGETQYF.

This clone appeared once. The chain couples TRBV27 to TRBJ1-2; D unclear. The V end lost 5 bases, the J end lost 4 bases, and 17 bases lay between the germline ends. CDR1 and CDR2 (germline): MNHEY, SMNVEV (reference sequence). The CDR3 has 15 residues. The CDR3 here is CASSPRLQIVYGYTF. Here the CDR3 DNA reads TGTGCCAGCAGTCCCCGGTTACAGATCGTCTATGGCTACACCTTC.

The gene calls are TRBV11-2 and TRBJ1-2; 8 nucleotides match TRBD1. This CDR3 has 15 amino acids. Looked up from germline, CDR1 is SGHAT and CDR2 is FQNNGV. J was trimmed by 2 bases and V by 5 bases; bases with no gene match: 7. CDR3 loop: CASSEQGGWNYGYTF. CDR3 DNA: TGTGCCAGCAGCGAACAGGGGGGGTGGAACTATGGCTACACCTTC.

This clone was counted only a few times. CDR3 sequence (DNA): TGTGCCAGCAGCTCAACAGGGGCCGGGACCCAGTACTTC. Protein product: CASSSTGAGTQYF. The J gene is TRBJ2-5, the V gene TRBV7-2; TRBD1 aligns across 7 bases. CDR1 SGHTA and CDR2 FQGNSA come from the germline V gene. CDR3 size: 13 residues. After removal of 4 bases from V and 7 bases from J, the junction contained 6 bases not matched to a gene.

This clone was recorded only once. V and J are TRBV6-5 and TRBJ2-7; a weak D match, TRBD1 (6 bases). V was shortened by 2 bases and J by 3 bases, with 14 bases between the two germline ends. The CDR3 is 15 amino acids. Germline V CDR1 and CDR2: MNHEY, SVGAGI. The CDR3 loop is CASSYEGRGIYEQYF. The CDR3 nucleotides read TGTGCCAGCAGTTACGAAGGCAGGGGAATCTACGAGCAGTACTTC.

Here the CDR3 reads CASRLTSGGPLSYEQYF. The CDR3 coding sequence is TGCGCCAGCAGGTTGACTAGCGGGGGGCCTCTCTCCTACGAGCAGTACTTC. The chain employs TRBV10-2 and TRBJ2-7; the match to TRBD2 covers 13 bases. CDR1 is WSHSY, CDR2 SAAADI, per germline. J lost 0 bases, V lost 6 bases, and 8 bases had no gene match. The CDR3 consists of 17 residues.

The chain combines TRBV27 with TRBJ1-5, with 7 bases identical to TRBD1. The CDR3 extends over 14 amino acids. CDR1 and CDR2 from the germline V gene are MNHEY and SMNVEV (reference sequence). V lost 6 bases, J lost 4 bases, and 6 bases stayed unmatched. CDR3 protein: CASSFKGANQPQHF. The CDR3 DNA sequence: TGTGCCAGCAGCTTCAAGGGGGCTAATCAGCCCCAGCATTTT.

The chain combines TRBV2 with TRBJ1-3; D gene ambiguous. Per the germline V gene, CDR1 is SNHLY and CDR2 is FYNNEI. Trimming stripped 6 bases from V and 0 bases from J, with 6 bases between. The CDR3 is 13 amino acids. In DNA form, the CDR3 reads TGTGCCAGCAGGGAGGCCTCTGGAAACACCATATATTTT. This codes for CASREASGNTIYF.

The gene calls are TRBV7-9 and TRBJ1-3, with D perhaps matching TRBD1 (6 bases). Germline V gene sequence: CDR1 SEHNR, CDR2 FQNEAQ (reference sequence). The V end lost 4 bases, the J end lost 0 bases, and 16 bases lay between the germline ends. The CDR3 covers 17 residues. CDR3 nucleotide sequence: TGTGCCAGCAGCTCCGTCAACCGGGACACCTCTGGAAACACCATATATTTT. Translating gives CASSSVNRDTSGNTIYF.

V usage is TRBV27 and J usage is TRBJ2-7; tentative D call: TRBD2 (6 bases). Between the trimmed V and J ends, which lost 5 bases and 4 bases, there was a span of 24 bases. The germline V gene has CDR1 MNHEY and CDR2 SMNVEV (reference sequence). The CDR3 runs 17 residues. In DNA form, the CDR3 reads TGTGCCAGCAGTGGGCGGGGCGGGGCCCGGATTCCGTACGAGCAGTACTTC. Encoded protein: CASSGRGGARIPYEQYF.

This rearrangement joins TRBV27 to TRBJ1-2; maybe TRBD1 (5 bases). Germline V lookup: CDR1 MNHEY, CDR2 SMNVEV (reference sequence). Between the trimmed V and J ends, which lost 2 bases and 4 bases, there was a span of 8 bases. The CDR3 is 13 amino acids. CDR3 in DNA: TGTGCCAGCAGTTTAGGGAGGGGCTATGGCTACACCTTC. Translating it yields CASSLGRGYGYTF.

Comment on this clone: This is likely a read error, given that the CDR3 carries no conserved phenylalanine or tryptophan at its end. J is TRBJ1-2 and V is TRBV11-3; no reliable D call. Germline CDR1 and CDR2: SGHNT and YENEEA. Trimming pared 11 bases from V and 3 bases from J, leaving 16 bases between. This CDR3 comprises 13 residues. The CDR3 DNA sequence: TGTGCCGCCCCCCTGAGGGTCTACTATGGCTACACCCTC. It specifies CAAPLRVYYGYTL.

This clone appeared a few times. The chain combines TRBV5-1 with TRBJ2-7; 9 bases are a match to TRBD1. The length of the CDR3 is 15 residues. Trimming at V came to 4 bases and at J to 5 bases, leaving 10 bases not matched to a gene. CDR1 and CDR2 (germline): SGHRS, YFSETQ. CDR3 sequence (DNA): TGCGCCAGCAGCGTACAGGGGGCGGGGGCCGACGAGCAGTACTTC. Its protein product is CASSVQGAGADEQYF. Full variable domain (remainder filled in from reference TRBV5-1 and TRBJ2-7): KAGVTQTPRYLIKTRGQQVTLSCSPISGHRSVSWYQQTPGQGLQFLFEYFSETQRNKGNFPGRFSGRQFSNSRSEMNVSTLELGDSALYLCASSVQGAGADEQYFGPGTRLTVT.

DNA of the CDR3: TGTGCCAGCAGAGGAGGACAGGGCCGGACTGAAGCTTTCTTT. Translated: CASRGGQGRTEAFF. The chain combines TRBV2 with TRBJ1-1; 8 positions agree with TRBD1. The length of the CDR3 is 14 residues. Germline loops: CDR1 SNHLY, CDR2 FYNNEI. V gave up 6 bases and J gave up 5 bases; unmatched junction bases: 8.

The gene calls are TRBV5-1 and TRBJ2-2, with D possibly matching TRBD2 (6 bases). V lost 3 bases and J lost 2, with 11 bases in between. Germline loops: CDR1 SGHRS, CDR2 YFSETQ. The CDR3 extends over 15 amino acids. Here the CDR3 reads CASSSGTFNTGELFF. As DNA, the CDR3 is TGCGCCAGCAGCTCGGGGACTTTTAACACCGGGGAGCTGTTTTTT. Full variable domain (rest looked up from reference TRBV5-1 and TRBJ2-2): KAGVTQTPRYLIKTRGQQVTLSCSPISGHRSVSWYQQTPGQGLQFLFEYFSETQRNKGNFPGRFSGRQFSNSRSEMNVSTLELGDSALYLCASSSGTFNTGELFFGEGSRLTVL.

The CDR3 sequence: CASSQENTRLYGYTF. As DNA, the CDR3 is TGCGCCAGCAGCCAAGAAAATACCAGACTTTATGGCTACACCTTC. This chain links TRBV4-3 with TRBJ1-2; D is unclear. CDR3 length: 15 amino acids. V gave up 0 bases and J gave up 5 bases, with 13 bases separating them. Germline V lookup: CDR1 LGHNA, CDR2 YSLEER.

This clone occurred a few times. The rearrangement uses TRBV5-1 and TRBJ2-3, with D possibly being TRBD2 (5 bases). The germline gives CDR1 SGHRS, CDR2 YFSETQ. V was shortened by 1 base and J by 5 bases, with 5 bases between the two germline ends. This CDR3 contains 12 residues. The CDR3 region is CASSLRGDTQYF. For the CDR3, the DNA is TGCGCCAGCAGCTTGCGGGGAGATACGCAGTATTTT.

CDR3 protein: CASSWDRGTPSETQYF. The CDR3 DNA follows: TGTGCCAGCAGTTGGGACAGGGGGACTCCGAGTGAGACCCAGTACTTC. This chain connects TRBV6-5 to TRBJ2-5; 11 bases match TRBD1. Germline CDR1 is MNHEY and CDR2 is SVGAGI. Trimming removed 4 bases from V and 5 bases from J; junction bases left unmatched: 9. The CDR3 is 16 amino acids.

This clone was picked up one time. The chain employs TRBV5-1 and TRBJ2-2; D might be TRBD1 (5 bases). The V and J ends lost 2 bases and 3 bases respectively, with 11 bases between them. Per the germline V gene, CDR1 is SGHRS and CDR2 is YFSETQ. This CDR3 region has 15 residues. The CDR3 reads CASSFRQQDTGELFF. CDR3 nucleotides: TGCGCCAGCAGCTTCAGACAGCAAGACACCGGGGAGCTGTTTTTT. Together with reference TRBV5-1 and TRBJ2-2, the CDR3 gives the full variable domain: KAGVTQTPRYLIKTRGQQVTLSCSPISGHRSVSWYQQTPGQGLQFLFEYFSETQRNKGNFPGRFSGRQFSNSRSEMNVSTLELGDSALYLCASSFRQQDTGELFFGEGSRLTVL.

The chain employs TRBV11-3 and TRBJ2-7; tentative D call: TRBD2 (5 bases). The germline V gene has CDR1 SGHNT and CDR2 YENEEA. The V and J ends lost 5 bases and 8 bases respectively, with 19 bases between them. This CDR3 comprises 14 residues. The CDR3 is CASSPAGSLVQQYF. In DNA, the CDR3 is TGTGCCAGCAGCCCTGCGGGCTCCCTTGTGCAGCAGTACTTC.

V and J are TRBV5-5 and TRBJ1-4; 7 nucleotides match TRBD1. Germline-derived CDR1 and CDR2 are SGHKS and YYEKEE (reference sequence). Trimming at V came to 5 bases and at J to 4 bases, leaving 11 bases not matched to a gene. This CDR3 contains 16 residues. Written as DNA, the CDR3 is TGTGCCAGCAGGTCGGAACCGGGACAGTTTAATGAAAAACTGTTTTTT. Amino acids: CASRSEPGQFNEKLFF. Filled out from reference TRBV5-5 and TRBJ1-4, the complete variable domain reads DAGVTQSPTHLIKTRGQQVTLRCSPISGHKSVSWYQQVLGQGPQFIFQYYEKEERGRGNFPDRFSARQFPNYSSELNVNALLLGDSALYLCASRSEPGQFNEKLFFGSGTQLSVL.